One sample yielded the 7 T cell receptor beta chains listed below, sequenced in a study of cytomegalovirus exposure and HLA in healthy donors. Primers included in the PCR were 60 Vbeta and 13 Jbeta primers. This table comes from immunoSEQ multiplex PCR, and its TCRdb copy is limited to in-frame clones, with some not included. Its table records roughly 120,000 clones. The sequenced sample consisted of PBMCs. These receptors were obtained from a man younger than 45 in good health and CMV-seronegative.

The chain uses TRBV11-3 and TRBJ2-3; TRBD2 matches at 12 bases. Germline V CDR1 and CDR2: SGHNT, YENEEA. The CDR3 length is 15 residues. Trimming at V came to 4 bases and at J to 5 bases, leaving 4 bases not matched to a gene. The CDR3 here is CASSSSSGGGDTQYF. Written as DNA, the CDR3 is TGTGCCAGCAGCTCCTCTAGCGGGGGGGGAGATACGCAGTATTTT.

The V and J genes are TRBV2 and TRBJ1-1, with a tentative D call TRBD1 (6 bases). Trimming removed 8 bases at V and 9 bases at J, with 10 bases between. This CDR3 contains 10 residues. CDR1 and CDR2 from the germline V gene are SNHLY and FYNNEI. CDR3 sequence: CASDGGKAFF. In nucleotides, the CDR3 is TGTGCCAGCGATGGGGGCAAAGCTTTCTTT.

The V and J genes are TRBV19 and TRBJ2-3; D not certain. In germline, CDR1 is LNHDA, CDR2 SQIVND (reference sequence). Between the trimmed V and J ends, which lost 3 bases and 2 bases, there was a span of 6 bases. The CDR3 length is 13 residues. This chain's CDR3 is CASSMEYTDTQYF. CDR3 nucleotides: TGTGCCAGTAGTATGGAGTACACAGATACGCAGTATTTT.

The chain carries TRBV6-5 and TRBJ2-7; D is possibly TRBD1 (5 bases). The CDR3 has 14 residues. V was shortened by 2 bases and J by 4 bases, with 12 bases between the two germline ends. Looked up from germline, CDR1 is MNHEY and CDR2 is SVGAGI. CDR3 nucleotides: TGTGCCAGCAGTTACACTCAGGGTGGTTACGAGCAGTACTTC. This gives the protein CASSYTQGGYEQYF.

The rearrangement joins TRBV7-6 to TRBJ2-7; 10 nucleotides line up with TRBD1. Trimming at V came to 5 bases and at J to 7 bases, leaving 8 bases not matched to a gene. CDR1 is SGHVS and CDR2 is FNYEAQ in the germline V gene. The CDR3 extends over 14 amino acids. The CDR3 DNA sequence: TGTGCCAGCAGCCCGGGACAGGGGATGGGGGAGCAGTACTTC. Translated, it gives CASSPGQGMGEQYF.

On this clone itself: This sample also contains other DNA sequences that code for the same CDR3. V is TRBV7-2 and J is TRBJ1-4; D unresolved. The CDR3 sequence is 14 residues long. Germline values: CDR1 SGHTA, CDR2 FQGNSA. V lost 1 base and J 8 bases, leaving 11 bases between the germline ends. The CDR3 spells CASSLGRDREKLFF. CDR3 bases: TGTGCCAGCAGCTTAGGGCGGGATAGGGAAAAACTGTTTTTT. Drawing the rest from reference TRBV7-2 and TRBJ1-4, the complete variable domain is GAGVSQSPSNKVTEKGKDVELRCDPISGHTALYWYRQSLGQGLEFLIYFQGNSAPDKSGLPSDRFSAERTGGSVSTLTIQRTQQEDSAVYLCASSLGRDREKLFFGSGTQLSVL.

The V and J genes are TRBV6-5 and TRBJ1-1; tentative D call: TRBD1 (6 bases). The ends were cut back, 2 bases at V and 5 bases at J, with 15 bases in the middle. In germline, CDR1 is MNHEY, CDR2 SVGAGI. The CDR3 contains 15 residues. The CDR3 DNA follows: TGTGCCAGCAGTTACGGGACACAAGGGCGGACTGAAGCTTTCTTT. It encodes CASSYGTQGRTEAFF.